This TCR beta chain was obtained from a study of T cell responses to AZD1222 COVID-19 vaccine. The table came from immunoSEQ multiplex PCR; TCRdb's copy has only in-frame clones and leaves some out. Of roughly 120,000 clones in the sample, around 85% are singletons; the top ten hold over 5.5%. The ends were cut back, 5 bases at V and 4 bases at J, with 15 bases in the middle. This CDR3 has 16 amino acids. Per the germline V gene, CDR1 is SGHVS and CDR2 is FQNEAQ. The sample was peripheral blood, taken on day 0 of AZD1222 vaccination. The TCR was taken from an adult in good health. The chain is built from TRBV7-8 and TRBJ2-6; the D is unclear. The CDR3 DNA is TGTGCCAGCAGCCGAGACAACTCTGCCGGGGCCAACGTCCTGACTTTC. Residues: CASSRDNSAGANVLTF.